These T cell receptor beta chains were read from a single sample in a study of T cells in Graves' hyperthyroidism and ophthalmopathy. TCRdb reprocessed the multiplex PCR reads via MiXCR and lists one record per CDR3 protein. The top ten hold 25% to 35% of the sample, which has some 180,000 distinct CDR3 sequences, more than 15% seen once. The sequenced material came from blood. These receptors came from a woman aged 50 to 60 with Graves' hyperthyroidism. Both conserved end residues are part of each CDR3. D genes are given only for firm matches. Only some rows state a clone size, as once, few, many or a class for expanded clones.

J gene,CDR3 length,V gene,clone size,D gene,CDR3 DNA,CDR3 protein
TRBJ2-3,14,TRBV3-1,many,-,TGTGCCAGCAGCCAGTCGCGGGTGGTGGATACGCAGTATTTT,CASSQSRVVDTQYF
TRBJ1-1,16,TRBV14,many,-,TGTGCCAGCAGCCAAGTGGGGGGGCCCGTGAACACTGAAGCTTTCTTT,CASSQVGGPVNTEAFF
TRBJ2-1,14,TRBV28,-,-,TGTGCCAGCAGTTTATTGGAGGGGCGGAATGAGCAGTTCTTC,CASSLLEGRNEQFF
TRBJ2-1,15,TRBV19,-,-,TGTGCCAGTAGTATAACCGGCGGCAGGTACAATGAGCAGTTCTTC,CASSITGGRYNEQFF
TRBJ2-5,17,TRBV7-8,few,TRBD2,TGTGCCAGCAGCTCAAGACTAGCGGGGGGGGATGCGGAGACCCAGTACTTC,CASSSRLAGGDAETQYF
TRBJ1-4,13,TRBV4-1,-,-,TGCGCCAGCAGCCAACCAAAACAGGAAAAACTGTTTTTT,CASSQPKQEKLFF
TRBJ2-5,16,TRBV7-9,many,TRBD1,TGTGCCAGCAGCTTATTTGGGGGACAGATCCAAGAGACCCAGTACTTC,CASSLFGGQIQETQYF
TRBJ2-3,17,TRBV12-3/TRBV12-4,-,TRBD2,TGTGCCAGCAGTTTAACTAGCGGGGGTTATGACACAGATACGCAGTATTTT,CASSLTSGGYDTDTQYF
TRBJ2-3,18,TRBV15,many,TRBD2,TGTGCCACCAGCAGAGATACATTAGCGGGAAGCGAGGGGGATACGCAGTATTTT,CATSRDTLAGSEGDTQYF
TRBJ2-7,12,TRBV7-2,many,-,TGTGCCAGCAGCCCCCGAAACTACGAGCAGTACTTC,CASSPRNYEQYF